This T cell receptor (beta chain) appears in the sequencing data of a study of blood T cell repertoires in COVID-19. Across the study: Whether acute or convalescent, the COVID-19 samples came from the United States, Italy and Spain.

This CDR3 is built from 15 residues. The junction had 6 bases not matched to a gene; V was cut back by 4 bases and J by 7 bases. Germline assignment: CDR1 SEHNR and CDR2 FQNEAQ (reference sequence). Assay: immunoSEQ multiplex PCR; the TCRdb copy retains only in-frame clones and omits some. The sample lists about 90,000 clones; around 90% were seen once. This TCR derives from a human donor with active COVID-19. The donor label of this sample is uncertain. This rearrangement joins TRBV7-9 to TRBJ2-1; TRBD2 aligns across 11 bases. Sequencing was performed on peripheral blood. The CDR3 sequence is CASSYIAGGRNEQFF. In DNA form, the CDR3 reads TGTGCCAGCAGCTATATAGCGGGGGGGCGTAATGAGCAGTTCTTC. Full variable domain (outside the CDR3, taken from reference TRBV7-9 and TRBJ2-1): DTGVSQNPRHKITKRGQNVTFRCDPISEHNRLYWYRQTLGQGPEFLTYFQNEAQLEKSRLLSDRFSAERPKGSFSTLEIQRTEQGDSAMYLCASSYIAGGRNEQFFGPGTRLTVL.